The 19 T cell receptor beta chains listed next were all sequenced from one sample in a study of cytomegalovirus exposure and HLA in healthy donors. Primers included in the PCR were 60 Vbeta and 13 Jbeta primers. Produced via immunoSEQ multiplex PCR; TCRdb's table is partial and in-frame only. Counted here are more than 95,000 clones, more than 60% occurring once; the ten biggest clones make up approximately 13%. Sequenced input: PBMCs. The receptors were sampled from a woman in her sixties or seventies in good health and CMV-seropositive.

J is TRBJ1-1 and V is TRBV9; 7 bases map to TRBD1. J gave up 7 bases and V 0 bases, and 3 bases lay outside the gene matches. The CDR3 consists of 13 residues. Germline CDR1 and CDR2: SGDLS and YYNGEE. The DNA of the CDR3 is TGTGCCAGCAGCGTAGCTCGACAGGGTGAAGCTTTCTTT. Its protein product is CASSVARQGEAFF.

This chain links TRBV4-2 with TRBJ2-5; no firm D call. The V gene lost 2 bases and the J gene lost 7 bases, with 14 bases spanning the gap. This CDR3 is built from 14 residues. Germline V gene sequence: CDR1 LGHNA, CDR2 YNFKEQ. The CDR3 region has the DNA TGTGCCAGCAGCCAATCGATACAGTCCCGGACCCAGTACTTC. It translates to CASSQSIQSRTQYF.

This clone appeared a few times. The chain is built from TRBV6-1 and TRBJ2-1; 12 bases match TRBD2. The CDR3 has 17 residues. The germline gives CDR1 MNHNS, CDR2 SASEGT. Germline trimming cut 4 bases from V and 7 bases from J; bases unmatched to any gene: 11. CDR3 region: CASSGLLTSGGRNEQFF. Here the CDR3 DNA reads TGTGCCAGCAGTGGACTACTCACTAGCGGGGGGCGGAATGAGCAGTTCTTC.

The chain employs TRBV7-9 and TRBJ2-3; 9 bases match TRBD1. Unmatched junction bases numbered 4, after V lost 5 bases and J lost 1 base. Germline CDR1 is SEHNR and CDR2 is FQNEAQ (reference sequence). This CDR3 contains 15 residues. CDR3 DNA sequence: TGTGCCAGCAGCGCACACAGGGGGCGCACAGATACGCAGTATTTT. Its protein product is CASSAHRGRTDTQYF.

The V call is TRBV5-1, the J call TRBJ1-2, with 7 bases aligning to TRBD1. The CDR3 contains 15 residues. After removal of 4 bases from V and 5 bases from J, the junction contained 11 bases not matched to a gene. From germline, CDR1 is SGHRS and CDR2 YFSETQ. The CDR3 loop reads CASSVSWDRRYGYTF. The CDR3 DNA reads as TGCGCCAGCAGCGTAAGCTGGGACAGAAGATATGGCTACACCTTC. Combining the CDR3 with reference TRBV5-1 and TRBJ1-2 gives the whole variable domain KAGVTQTPRYLIKTRGQQVTLSCSPISGHRSVSWYQQTPGQGLQFLFEYFSETQRNKGNFPGRFSGRQFSNSRSEMNVSTLELGDSALYLCASSVSWDRRYGYTFGSGTRLTVV.

The chain combines TRBV19 with TRBJ1-1; TRBD1 aligns across 12 bases. This CDR3 spans 18 amino acids. The trim removed 0 bases at V and 4 bases at J, leaving 9 bases unmatched. Germline CDR1 reads LNHDA; CDR2 reads SQIVND (reference sequence). In nucleotides, the CDR3 is TGTGCCAGTAGTATAGATTCCCCTGGGACAGGGGGCGCCACTGAAGCTTTCTTT. It codes for CASSIDSPGTGGATEAFF.

V is TRBV28 and J is TRBJ2-3, with TRBD2 matching 7 bases. With V trimmed by 6 bases and J by 5 bases, 11 bases remained unmatched. Germline CDR1 and CDR2: MDHEN and SYDVKM. The CDR3 contains 15 residues. This chain's CDR3 is CASRGGSYGRDTQYF. The CDR3 coding sequence is TGTGCCAGCAGGGGGGGGTCGTACGGGAGAGATACGCAGTATTTT. The variable domain in full, completed from reference TRBV28 and TRBJ2-3, reads DVKVTQSSRYLVKRTGEKVFLECVQDMDHENMFWYRQDPGLGLRLIYFSYDVKMKEKGDIPEGYSVSREKKERFSLILESASTNQTSMYLCASRGGSYGRDTQYFGPGTRLTVL.

This clone was detected only once. The V and J genes are TRBV7-9 and TRBJ1-4, with TRBD1 identical over 10 bases. Germline-derived CDR1 and CDR2 are SEHNR and FQNEAQ (reference sequence). V shed 5 bases and J 4 bases; nucleotides not matched to a gene: 7. The CDR3 length is 16 residues. This CDR3 reads CASSPGGQGYNEKLFF. CDR3 in DNA: TGTGCCAGCAGCCCAGGGGGACAGGGGTATAATGAAAAACTGTTTTTT.

This rearrangement joins TRBV7-2 to TRBJ2-3; 10 bases are shared with TRBD2. Trimming cost V 5 bases and J 0 bases; bases outside gene matches: 2. Looked up from germline, CDR1 is SGHTA and CDR2 is FQGNSA. The CDR3 totals 15 residues. CDR3 sequence: CASSPTSGSTDTQYF. The CDR3 nucleotides are TGTGCCAGCAGCCCGACTAGCGGGAGCACAGATACGCAGTATTTT. Full variable domain (outside the CDR3, taken from reference TRBV7-2 and TRBJ2-3): GAGVSQSPSNKVTEKGKDVELRCDPISGHTALYWYRQSLGQGLEFLIYFQGNSAPDKSGLPSDRFSAERTGGSVSTLTIQRTQQEDSAVYLCASSPTSGSTDTQYFGPGTRLTVL.

The sample holds a few counts of this clone. This chain uses TRBV11-3 with TRBJ2-7; 10 bases are shared with TRBD1. This CDR3 contains 13 residues. Germline CDR1 SGHNT, CDR2 YENEEA. V was pared by 5 bases and J by 6 bases, with 4 bases of the junction left unmatched. CDR3 amino acids: CASSRQGASEQYF. CDR3 DNA: TGTGCCAGCAGCCGACAGGGGGCTTCCGAGCAGTACTTC.

The V call is TRBV30, the J call TRBJ1-1; D remains unclear. V gave up 3 bases and J gave up 5 bases, with 13 bases separating them. CDR1 GTSNPN and CDR2 SVGIG come from the germline V gene (reference sequence). This CDR3 comprises 13 residues. DNA for the CDR3: TGTGCCTGGAGACTCAATTCCGGGACTGAAGCTTTCTTT. It codes for CAWRLNSGTEAFF.

This clone was found once. J is TRBJ2-1 and V is TRBV5-5, with D perhaps TRBD2 (6 bases). Trimming left V 2 bases short and J 4 bases short, with 16 bases between. Germline CDR1 and CDR2: SGHKS and YYEKEE (reference sequence). CDR3 length equals 16 residues. CDR3 sequence (DNA): TGTGCCAGCAGCTTTACCGGGACTCCGTCATACAATGAGCAGTTCTTC. It is translated as CASSFTGTPSYNEQFF.

The gene calls are TRBV19 and TRBJ1-1; D unclear. This CDR3 is built from 14 residues. Germline CDR1 and CDR2: LNHDA and SQIVND (reference sequence). Trimming pared 6 bases from V and 6 bases from J, leaving 17 bases between. CDR3 DNA: TGTGCCAGTAGAATATACCTCCAGGATGCTGAAGCTTTCTTT. Residues: CASRIYLQDAEAFF.

This clone came up a few times. J is TRBJ1-2 and V is TRBV28, with 7 bases identical to TRBD1. The CDR3 consists of 15 residues. Germline V lookup: CDR1 MDHEN, CDR2 SYDVKM. Trimming cost V 5 bases and J 0 bases; bases outside gene matches: 6. CDR3: CASSIRTGTNYGYTF. CDR3 nucleotides: TGTGCCAGCAGTATACGGACAGGAACTAACTATGGCTACACCTTC.

This chain connects TRBV18 to TRBJ1-2; D not certain. This CDR3 is 14 amino acids long. Germline V lookup: CDR1 KGHSH, CDR2 LQKENI. Trimming removed 3 bases at V and 5 bases at J, with 13 bases between. In DNA form, the CDR3 reads TGTGCCAGCTCACCCAGGCCTCGCGGGTATGGCTACACCTTC. This translates into CASSPRPRGYGYTF.

This sequence joins TRBV5-4 and TRBJ2-1; no clear D gene. The CDR3 has 17 residues. The V end was cut by 4 bases, the J end by 8 bases, with 25 bases between. Per germline, CDR1 SGHNT and CDR2 YYREEE (reference sequence). In nucleotides, the CDR3 is TGTGCCAGCAGCCTCCGGTACCAACATTTCGGGTACGATGAGCAGTTCTTC. The encoded protein is CASSLRYQHFGYDEQFF.

The rearrangement links TRBV7-2 to TRBJ1-6; D possibly corresponds to TRBD1 (6 bases). Between the trimmed V and J ends, which lost 7 bases and 5 bases, there was a span of 18 bases. From germline, CDR1 is SGHTA and CDR2 FQGNSA. This CDR3 is 16 amino acids long. The CDR3 loop reads CASTLIGGRDNSPLHF. In DNA form, the CDR3 reads TGTGCCAGCACCTTGATAGGGGGGAGGGATAATTCACCCCTCCACTTT.

This rearrangement joins TRBV5-1 to TRBJ2-2, with 9 positions matching TRBD1. The J segment lost 1 base and the V segment lost 3 bases, leaving 13 bases of the junction unmatched. The CDR3 has 19 residues. Looked up from germline, CDR1 is SGHRS and CDR2 is YFSETQ. The CDR3 DNA reads as TGCGCCAGCAGCTATAGACCGGGACAGGGATGGGGGAACACCGGGGAGCTGTTTTTT. Residues: CASSYRPGQGWGNTGELFF.

In DNA, the CDR3 is TGCAGTGCTCCAACGCGGGGTGAAGCTTTCTTT. The encoded protein is CSAPTRGEAFF. J is TRBJ1-1 and V is TRBV20-1; D is unclear. CDR3 length: 11 amino acids. The V end was cut by 5 bases, the J end by 7 bases, with 11 bases between. Germline CDR1 and CDR2: DFQATT and SNEGSKA (reference sequence).